The present entry profiles one T cell receptor (beta chain) with its context. Its antigen remains unidentified. The data are from a study of siplizumab effects on memory and regulatory T cells. Overall study results and limits: Siplizumab significantly reduced alloreactive sequences traceable to unstimulated CD4+ memory cells. Proliferating Tregs' suppressive function in siplizumab cultures went unconfirmed.

Generated by immunoSEQ multiplex PCR, the TCRdb table keeps only in-frame clones and is missing some. The data show roughly 100,000 clones, with about 93% seen just once and about 0.34% held by the top ten. The TCR originated in a human donor in good health. Sequencing was carried out using CD4+ T cells sorted from blood.

Here the CDR3 reads CASSLAIGYSYEQYF. In DNA form, the CDR3 reads TGTGCCAGCAGTTTGGCCATCGGTTACTCCTACGAGCAGTACTTC. The chain has TRBV7-3 and TRBJ2-7; D is unclear. The V gene lost 6 bases and the J gene lost 0 bases, with 15 bases spanning the gap. There are 15 residues in the CDR3. Germline values: CDR1 SGHTA, CDR2 FQGTGA. The full variable domain, its missing parts supplied by reference TRBV7-3 and TRBJ2-7, is GAGVSQTPSNKVTEKGKYVELRCDPISGHTALYWYRQSLGQGPEFLIYFQGTGAADDSGLPNDRFFAVRPEGSVSTLKIQRTERGDSAVYLCASSLAIGYSYEQYFGPGTRLTVT.